The clone carrying this T cell receptor beta chain was seen only a few times. Its specificity is unknown. This record comes from a study of beta chain features in type 1 diabetes. Study findings and constraints: High-TCR-expressing cells could be over-represented by cDNA sequencing. Moderate yet significant TCRB CDR3 shortening was seen in Type 1 diabetes patients in all four CD4+ subsets.

CDR1 is MDHEN and CDR2 is SYDVKM in the germline V gene. This CDR3 spans 16 amino acids. With 7 bases removed from V and 0 bases from J, the gap between germline ends came to 18 bases. Investigators reverse transcribed all isolated RNA, so they sequenced expressed TCRB transcripts. The data were produced by immunoSEQ multiplex PCR, yet TCRdb's version contains in-frame clones alone and is incomplete. The sample holds 130,000 to 150,000 clones, 40% to 55% seen once. The TCR originated in a man aged 18 to 35 in good health. The chain recombines TRBV28 with TRBJ1-1; a weak D match, TRBD1 (5 bases). Sequenced sample: Tregs from blood. The CDR3: CASTTSAGRLNTEAFF. The DNA for the CDR3 is TGTGCCAGCACCACGTCTGCGGGGCGATTGAACACTGAAGCTTTCTTT.